This TCR beta chain appears in the sequencing data of a study of blood T cell repertoires in COVID-19. Generated by immunoSEQ multiplex PCR, the TCRdb table keeps only in-frame clones and is missing some. Among 200,000 to 250,000 clones listed, about four fifths were seen once. Germline CDR1 is ENHRY and CDR2 is SYGVKD. The CDR3 is 15 amino acids. The V segment lost 6 bases and the J segment 1 base; nucleotides outside the gene matches: 8. V usage is TRBV10-3 and J usage is TRBJ2-7; 8 nucleotides agree with TRBD1. The specimen was PBMCs or T cells enriched from blood (not recorded which). The sequence came from a man in his 60s who had recovered from COVID-19. The CDR3 reads CAISAGTGLSYEQYF. The DNA for the CDR3 is TGTGCCATCAGCGCCGGGACAGGCCTTTCCTACGAGCAGTACTTC.